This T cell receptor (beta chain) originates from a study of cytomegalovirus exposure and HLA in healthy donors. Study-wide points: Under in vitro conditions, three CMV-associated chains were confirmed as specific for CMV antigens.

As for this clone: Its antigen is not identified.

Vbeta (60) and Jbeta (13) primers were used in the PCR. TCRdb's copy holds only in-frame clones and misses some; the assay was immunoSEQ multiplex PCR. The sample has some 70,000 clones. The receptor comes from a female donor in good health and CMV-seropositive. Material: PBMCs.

The CDR3 loop reads CASSQDREIGELFF. In nucleotides, the CDR3 is TGTGCCAGCAGCCAGGACAGGGAAATCGGGGAGCTGTTTTTT. The V and J genes are TRBV7-6 and TRBJ2-2, with 8 bases identical to TRBD1. The CDR3 has 14 amino acids. Germline V CDR1 and CDR2: SGHVS, FNYEAQ. Trimming removed 5 bases from V and 7 bases from J; junction bases left unmatched: 6.